The 23 T cell receptor beta chains below come from one sample, sequenced in a study of T-cell reconstitution after alpha-beta-depleted transplantation in children. Unique molecular identifiers were incorporated during preparation of the TCRbeta library. TCRdb re-derived calls from the PCR reads in MiXCR, one entry per CDR3 protein. Of approximately 980,000 distinct CDR3 sequences in the sample, around 30% were seen once. This specimen was PBMCs, mostly from graft donor cells, taken 360 days after TCRalphabeta/CD19-depleted stem cell transplant. These receptor sequences come from a boy less than two years old who had a stem cell transplant for SCID, so the T cells may come from the graft donor.

The rearrangement links TRBV5-1 to TRBJ1-2; TRBD1 agrees at 11 bases. With V trimmed by 4 bases and J by 4 bases, 6 bases remained unmatched. The CDR3 is 15 amino acids. CDR1 SGHRS and CDR2 YFSETQ come from the germline V gene. The CDR3 sequence is CASSERTGGVYGYTF. The CDR3 DNA follows: TGCGCCAGCAGCGAGAGGACAGGGGGCGTCTATGGCTACACCTTC.

This clonotype has only a few counts. The genes are TRBV12-3 or TRBV12-4 and TRBJ2-2; D gene ambiguous. This CDR3 contains 14 residues. Between the trimmed V and J ends, which lost 3 bases and 3 bases, there was a span of 8 bases. CDR3 residues: CASSLWVHTGELFF. The DNA for the CDR3 is TGTGCCAGCAGTTTGTGGGTTCACACCGGGGAGCTGTTTTTT.

CDR3 amino acids: CASSQDRQRAYEQYF. Here the CDR3 DNA reads TGTGCCAGCAGCCAAGATAGACAGCGGGCCTACGAGCAGTACTTC. The chain uses TRBV4-2 and TRBJ2-7, with a tentative D call TRBD2 (6 bases). This CDR3 comprises 15 residues. The germline CDR1 and CDR2 sequences are LGHNA and YNFKEQ. V dropped 0 bases and J dropped 2 bases, with 11 bases sitting between them.

In its sample, this clonotype was seen a few times. The J gene is TRBJ2-2, the V gene TRBV10-2; TRBD2 might be the D (6 bases). CDR1 and CDR2 from the germline V gene are WSHSY and SAAADI. This CDR3 region has 12 residues. Trimming stripped 3 bases from V and 13 bases from J, with 12 bases between. This CDR3 is CASSEWRGGLFF. CDR3 bases: TGCGCCAGCAGTGAATGGAGGGGTGGGCTGTTTTTT.

The table lists this clonotype with a few counts. The chain has TRBV7-2 and TRBJ2-3; the D gene is possibly TRBD2 (5 bases). This CDR3 is 15 amino acids long. V lost 5 bases and J 2 bases, leaving 14 bases between the germline ends. In germline, CDR1 is SGHTA, CDR2 FQGNSA. The CDR3 loop reads CASSVRGSDTDTQYF. CDR3 DNA sequence: TGTGCCAGCAGCGTACGCGGGTCAGACACAGATACGCAGTATTTT.

This clonotype was recorded many times. The junction does not match germline at one end; this may be a read error. The genes are TRBV5-1 and TRBJ2-7; 9 bases fit TRBD1. Germline V CDR1 and CDR2: SGHRS, YFSETQ. The CDR3 sequence is 14 residues long. The DNA for the CDR3 is TGTGCCAGCAGCCCCGGGACAGGGACCTACGAGCAGTACTTC. Its protein product is CASSPGTGTYEQYF.

This chain joins TRBV2 and TRBJ2-7, with a weak D call TRBD2 (5 bases). This CDR3 has 13 residues. Germline V gene lookup returns CDR1 SNHLY and CDR2 FYNNEI. Trimming pared 4 bases from V and 2 bases from J, leaving 9 bases between. CDR3 in DNA: TGTGCCAGCAGTGCGGACTGGGCCTACGAGCAGTACTTC. This encodes CASSADWAYEQYF.

The CDR3 DNA reads TGTGCCAGCTCCTCCACCGGGGCCGGAGACACCATATATTTT. The encoded protein is CASSSTGAGDTIYF. The V gene is TRBV5-4, the J gene TRBJ1-3; a possible D gene is TRBD1 (5 bases). Germline values: CDR1 SGHNT, CDR2 YYREEE (reference sequence). Trimming took 7 bases from V and 8 from J, leaving 19 bases between them. CDR3 length: 14 amino acids.

This clonotype was seen a handful of times. CDR3 nucleotides: TGTGCCAGCAGTTTAGGGGACTACGGAAAGACCCAGTACTTC. Encoded protein: CASSLGDYGKTQYF. The chain is built from TRBV12-3 or TRBV12-4 and TRBJ2-5, with 7 positions matching TRBD2. J lost 6 bases, V lost 1 base, and 5 bases had no gene match. This CDR3 comprises 14 residues.

This clonotype was observed a few times. The chain is built from TRBV25-1 and TRBJ2-2, with D tentatively TRBD2 (6 bases). The CDR3 spans 15 residues. Germline assignment: CDR1 MGHDK and CDR2 SYGVNS. V lost 4 bases, J lost 1 base, and 10 bases lay in between. CDR3 residues: CASSGGGWNTGELFF. In DNA, the CDR3 is TGTGCCAGCAGTGGAGGAGGGTGGAACACCGGGGAGCTGTTTTTT.

The chain recombines TRBV19 with TRBJ1-1; D unresolved. The V end was cut by 7 bases, the J end by 5 bases, with 14 bases between. Germline CDR1 reads LNHDA; CDR2 reads SQIVND (reference sequence). This CDR3 contains 13 residues. The CDR3 DNA follows: TGTGCCAGTACCTTCACTGGTGGGACTGAAGCTTTCTTT. Encoded protein: CASTFTGGTEAFF.

This clonotype has more than one count but fewer than ten. The J gene is TRBJ2-7, the V gene TRBV6-5; D is possibly TRBD2 (5 bases). CDR1 is MNHEY, CDR2 SVGAGI, per germline. CDR3 size: 14 residues. The V gene lost 2 bases and the J gene lost 0 bases, with 8 bases spanning the gap. The CDR3 is CASSYSGSSYEQYF. The CDR3 DNA reads TGTGCCAGCAGTTACAGCGGTAGCTCCTACGAGCAGTACTTC.

In its sample, this clonotype was seen a few times. The genes are TRBV29-1 and TRBJ2-1; 8 bases are a match to TRBD1. The germline CDR1 and CDR2 sequences are SQVTM and ANQGSEA. Trimming removed 4 bases from V and 4 bases from J; junction bases left unmatched: 6. This CDR3 comprises 14 residues. The CDR3 DNA is TGCAGCGTTGCCGGCAGGGGGCGATACAATGAGCAGTTCTTC. The encoded protein is CSVAGRGRYNEQFF.

The chain uses TRBV4-1 and TRBJ2-2; TRBD2 might be the D (5 bases). Germline lookup yields CDR1 MGHRA and CDR2 YSYEKL. V was shortened by 1 base and J by 4 bases, with 10 bases between the two germline ends. This CDR3 is 15 amino acids long. DNA of the CDR3: TGCGCCAGCAGCCAAGCGGGGTTGACCACCGGGGAGCTGTTTTTT. Protein: CASSQAGLTTGELFF.

This clonotype was seen a few times. The rearrangement uses TRBV9 and TRBJ1-1, with D perhaps TRBD1 (6 bases). The germline V and J ends were trimmed by 2 bases and 5 bases, with 13 bases remaining between them. Germline CDR1 is SGDLS and CDR2 is YYNGEE. This CDR3 has 14 residues. CDR3 in amino acids: CASSVGGADTEAFF. Written as DNA, the CDR3 is TGTGCCAGCAGCGTCGGGGGGGCAGATACTGAAGCTTTCTTT.

V usage is TRBV24-1 and J usage is TRBJ1-1; perhaps TRBD1 as D (5 bases). With 7 bases removed from V and 6 bases from J, the gap between germline ends came to 17 bases. There are 14 residues in the CDR3. The germline V gene encodes CDR1 KGHDR and CDR2 SFDVKD. CDR3 bases: TGTGCCACCAGGCTGCCGAGCAGGGTGGCTGAAGCTTTCTTT. Amino acids: CATRLPSRVAEAFF.

The chain employs TRBV20-1 and TRBJ2-7; TRBD2 might be the D (6 bases). Trimming removed 1 base from V and 3 bases from J, with 13 bases in between. The CDR3 runs to 14 residues. The germline CDR1 and CDR2 sequences are DFQATT and SNEGSKA (reference sequence). CDR3 sequence: CSARVAGRNYEQYF. The CDR3 DNA follows: TGCAGTGCTAGAGTCGCAGGGAGGAACTACGAGCAGTACTTC.

This clonotype was counted ten times or more. The chain couples TRBV6-1 to TRBJ1-1, with D unclear. This CDR3 comprises 14 residues. The V end lost 5 bases, the J end lost 0 bases, and 10 bases lay between the germline ends. CDR1 and CDR2 from the germline V gene are MNHNS and SASEGT. This CDR3 reads CASSMDALNTEAFF. DNA of the CDR3: TGTGCCAGCAGTATGGACGCCTTGAACACTGAAGCTTTCTTT.

This clonotype was seen just once. V gene TRBV6-5 combines with J gene TRBJ1-1; D possibly corresponds to TRBD1 (5 bases). The germline CDR1 and CDR2 sequences are MNHEY and SVGAGI. The V end was cut by 4 bases, the J end by 10 bases, with 22 bases between. The CDR3 has 15 residues. Here the CDR3 DNA reads TGTGCCAGCAGTTCCGGAACGAGGACCGGGACGGGAGCTTTCTTT. Translation gives CASSSGTRTGTGAFF.

CDR3 loop: CASSVGERQGREKLFF. In DNA form, the CDR3 reads TGTGCCAGCAGCGTAGGAGAGCGGCAGGGTAGGGAAAAACTGTTTTTT. This sequence joins TRBV9 and TRBJ1-4, with D possibly matching TRBD1 (5 bases). Trimming pared 0 bases from V and 8 bases from J, leaving 17 bases between. The length of the CDR3 is 16 residues. Looked up from germline, CDR1 is SGDLS and CDR2 is YYNGEE.

The chain joins TRBV3-1 to TRBJ1-2; no clear D. V lost 4 bases and J 8 bases, leaving 17 bases between the germline ends. The CDR3 contains 14 residues. The germline gives CDR1 LGHDT, CDR2 YNNKEL (reference sequence). As DNA, the CDR3 is TGTGCCAGCAGCCGTTGGGAGACCCGAGGGGGCTACACCTTC. It codes for CASSRWETRGGYTF. Variable domain in full (rest from reference TRBV3-1 and TRBJ1-2): DTAVSQTPKYLVTQMGNDKSIKCEQNLGHDTMYWYKQDSKKFLKIMFSYNNKELIINETVPNRFSPKSPDKAHLNLHINSLELGDSAVYFCASSRWETRGGYTFGSGTRLTVV.

This chain joins TRBV3-1 and TRBJ2-7, with D possibly TRBD2 on 5 matching bases. V lost 4 bases, J lost 1 base, and 17 bases lay in between. The CDR3 has 16 amino acids. From germline, CDR1 is LGHDT and CDR2 YNNKEL (reference sequence). CDR3 DNA: TGTGCCAGCAGCCCAGCAGAGGGAGAACGGTCCTACGAGCAGTACTTC. Translated: CASSPAEGERSYEQYF.

J is TRBJ1-2 and V is TRBV5-1; 8 nucleotides match TRBD1. The J segment lost 4 bases and the V segment lost 1 base, leaving 3 bases of the junction unmatched. The CDR3 runs 14 residues. CDR1 SGHRS and CDR2 YFSETQ come from the germline V gene. The CDR3 reads CASSLSGGGYGYTF. CDR3 nucleotide sequence: TGCGCCAGCAGCTTGTCAGGGGGCGGCTATGGCTACACCTTC. Drawing the rest from reference TRBV5-1 and TRBJ1-2, the complete variable domain is KAGVTQTPRYLIKTRGQQVTLSCSPISGHRSVSWYQQTPGQGLQFLFEYFSETQRNKGNFPGRFSGRQFSNSRSEMNVSTLELGDSALYLCASSLSGGGYGYTFGSGTRLTVV.